This TCR beta chain is from a study of shared clonotypes between healthy human individuals. Study-wide results and caveats: Large sequencing depth failed to make sorted-subset sequencing complete, rarefaction showed.

The CDR3 sequence is 15 residues long. Germline V gene lookup returns CDR1 SGHAT and CDR2 FQNNGV. The V gene lost 1 base and the J gene lost 1 base, with 9 bases spanning the gap. Assay used: immunoSEQ multiplex PCR; TCRdb lists only in-frame clones, some missing. The repertoire includes 1.5 million to 1.9 million clones, 98% of them detected once, and less than 0.55% sits in the top ten. On this clone itself: The antigen is not known.

The chain employs TRBV11-2 and TRBJ2-3, with D hard to call. This TCR was recovered from a man aged 30 to 39 in good health. Sequencing was done on a sample of naive CD4+ T cells sorted from blood. The subset is: CD45RA+ positively selected. The CDR3 DNA follows: TGTGCCAGCAGCTTAGTAGGGCTGGGCACAGATACGCAGTATTTT. It yields the protein CASSLVGLGTDTQYF.